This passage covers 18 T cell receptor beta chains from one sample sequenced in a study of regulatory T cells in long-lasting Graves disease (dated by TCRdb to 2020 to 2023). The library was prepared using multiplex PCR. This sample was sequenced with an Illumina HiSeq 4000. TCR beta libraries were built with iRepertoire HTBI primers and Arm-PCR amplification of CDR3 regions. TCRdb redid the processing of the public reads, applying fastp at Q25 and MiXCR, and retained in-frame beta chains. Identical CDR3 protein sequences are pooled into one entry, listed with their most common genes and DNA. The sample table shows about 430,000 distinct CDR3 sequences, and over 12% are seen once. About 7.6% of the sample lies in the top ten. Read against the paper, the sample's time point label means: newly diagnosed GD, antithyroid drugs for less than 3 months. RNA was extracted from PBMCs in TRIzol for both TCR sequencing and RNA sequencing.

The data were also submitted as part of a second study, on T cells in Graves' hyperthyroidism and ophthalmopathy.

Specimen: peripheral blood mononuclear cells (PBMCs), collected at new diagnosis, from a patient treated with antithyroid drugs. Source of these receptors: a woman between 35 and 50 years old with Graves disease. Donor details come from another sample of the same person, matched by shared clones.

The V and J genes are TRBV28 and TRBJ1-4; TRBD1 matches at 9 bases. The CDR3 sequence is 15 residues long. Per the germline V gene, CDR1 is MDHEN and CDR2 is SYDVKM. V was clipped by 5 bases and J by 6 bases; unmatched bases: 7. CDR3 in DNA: TGTGCCAGCAGTCGACAGGGGGTTGTATATGAAAAACTGTTTTTT. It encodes CASSRQGVVYEKLFF.

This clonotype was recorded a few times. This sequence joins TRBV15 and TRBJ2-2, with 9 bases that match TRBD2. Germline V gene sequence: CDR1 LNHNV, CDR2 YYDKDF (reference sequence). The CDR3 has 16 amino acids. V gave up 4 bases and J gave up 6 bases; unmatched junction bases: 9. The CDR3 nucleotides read TGTGCCACCAGCACGCCGGGACTAGCTTTTGCCGGGGAGCTGTTTTTT. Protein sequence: CATSTPGLAFAGELFF. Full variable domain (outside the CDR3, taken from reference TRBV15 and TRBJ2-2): DAMVIQNPRYQVTQFGKPVTLSCSQTLNHNVMYWYQQKSSQAPKLLFHYYDKDFNNEADTPDNFQSRRPNTSFCFLDIRSPGLGDTAMYLCATSTPGLAFAGELFFGEGSRLTVL.

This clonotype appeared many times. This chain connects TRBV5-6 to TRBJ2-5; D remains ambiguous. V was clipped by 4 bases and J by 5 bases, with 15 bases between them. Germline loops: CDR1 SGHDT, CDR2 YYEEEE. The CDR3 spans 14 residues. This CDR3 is CASSRHAGSETQYF. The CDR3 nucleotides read TGTGCCAGCAGCCGCCACGCTGGCTCGGAGACCCAGTACTTC. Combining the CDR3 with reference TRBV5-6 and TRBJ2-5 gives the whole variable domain DAGVTQSPTHLIKTRGQQVTLRCSPKSGHDTVSWYQQALGQGPQFIFQYYEEEERQRGNFPDRFSGHQFPNYSSELNVNALLLGDSALYLCASSRHAGSETQYFGPGTRLLVL.

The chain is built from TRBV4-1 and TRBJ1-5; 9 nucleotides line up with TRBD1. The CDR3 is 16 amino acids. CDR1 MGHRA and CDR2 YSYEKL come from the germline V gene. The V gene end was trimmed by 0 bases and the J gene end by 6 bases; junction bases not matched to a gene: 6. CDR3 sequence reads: CASSQDPGQGIQPQHF. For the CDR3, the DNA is TGCGCCAGCAGCCAAGACCCGGGACAGGGTATTCAGCCCCAGCATTTT.

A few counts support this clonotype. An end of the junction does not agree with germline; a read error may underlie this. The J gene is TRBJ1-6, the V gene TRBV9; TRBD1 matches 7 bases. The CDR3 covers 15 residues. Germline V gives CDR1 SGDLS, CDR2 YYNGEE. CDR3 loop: CASSFGTDPNSPPHF. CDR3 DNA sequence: TGTGCCAGCAGCTTCGGGACAGACCCTAATTCACCCCCCCACTTT.

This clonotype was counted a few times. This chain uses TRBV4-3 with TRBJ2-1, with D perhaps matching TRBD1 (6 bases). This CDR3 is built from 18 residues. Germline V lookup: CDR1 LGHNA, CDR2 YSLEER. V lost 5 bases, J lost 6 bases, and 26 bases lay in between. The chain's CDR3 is CASSSPHRTEVRGNEQFF. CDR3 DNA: TGCGCCAGCAGCAGTCCCCACAGGACAGAAGTTAGGGGCAATGAGCAGTTCTTC.

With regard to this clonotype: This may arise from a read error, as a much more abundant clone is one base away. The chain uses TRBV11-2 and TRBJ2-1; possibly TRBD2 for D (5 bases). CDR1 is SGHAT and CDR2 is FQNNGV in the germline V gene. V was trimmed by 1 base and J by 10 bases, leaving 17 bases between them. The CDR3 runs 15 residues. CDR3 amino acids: CASSLVWAPRGEQFF. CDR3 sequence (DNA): TGTGCCAGCAGCTTAGTTTGGGCCCCTAGAGGGGAGCAGTTCTTC. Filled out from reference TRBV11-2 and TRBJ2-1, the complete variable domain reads EAGVAQSPRYKIIEKRQSVAFWCNPISGHATLYWYQQILGQGPKLLIQFQNNGVVDDSQLPKDRFSAERLKGVDSTLKIQPAKLEDSAVYLCASSLVWAPRGEQFFGPGTRLTVL.

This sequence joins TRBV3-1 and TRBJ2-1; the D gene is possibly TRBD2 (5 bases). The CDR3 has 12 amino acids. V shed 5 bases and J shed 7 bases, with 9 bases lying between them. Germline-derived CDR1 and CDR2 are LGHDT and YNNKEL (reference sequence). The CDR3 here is CASSGLENEQFF. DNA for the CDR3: TGTGCCAGCAGCGGACTGGAAAATGAGCAGTTCTTC.

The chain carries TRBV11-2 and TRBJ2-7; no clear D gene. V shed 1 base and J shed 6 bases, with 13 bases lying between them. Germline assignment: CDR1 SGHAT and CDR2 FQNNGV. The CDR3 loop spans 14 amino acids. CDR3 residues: CASSLGGPFVEQYF. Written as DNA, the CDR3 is TGTGCCAGCAGCTTAGGCGGACCCTTTGTCGAGCAGTACTTC. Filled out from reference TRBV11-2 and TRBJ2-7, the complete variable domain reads EAGVAQSPRYKIIEKRQSVAFWCNPISGHATLYWYQQILGQGPKLLIQFQNNGVVDDSQLPKDRFSAERLKGVDSTLKIQPAKLEDSAVYLCASSLGGPFVEQYFGPGTRLTVT.

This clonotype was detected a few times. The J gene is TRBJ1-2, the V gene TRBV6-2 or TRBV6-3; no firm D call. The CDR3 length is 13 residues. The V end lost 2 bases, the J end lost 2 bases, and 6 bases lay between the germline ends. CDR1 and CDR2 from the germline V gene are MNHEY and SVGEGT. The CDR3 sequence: CASSYQENYGYTF. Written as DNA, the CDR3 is TGTGCCAGCAGTTACCAGGAGAACTATGGCTACACCTTC.

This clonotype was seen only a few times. CDR3 DNA: TGTGCCAGCAGCAGCGGGTGGACAGATACGCAGTATTTT. Its protein is CASSSGWTDTQYF. The V gene is TRBV6-2 or TRBV6-3, the J gene TRBJ2-3, with D perhaps matching TRBD2 (6 bases). The CDR3 runs to 13 residues. Trimming pared 6 bases from V and 3 bases from J, leaving 10 bases between. Per the germline V gene, CDR1 is MNHEY and CDR2 is SVGEGT.

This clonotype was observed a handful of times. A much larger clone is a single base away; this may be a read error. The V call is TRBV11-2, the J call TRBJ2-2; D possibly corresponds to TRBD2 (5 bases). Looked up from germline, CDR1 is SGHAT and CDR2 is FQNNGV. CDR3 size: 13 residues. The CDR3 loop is CASMLTYTGELCF. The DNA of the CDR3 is TGTGCCAGCATGTTGACTTACACCGGGGAGCTGTGTTTT.

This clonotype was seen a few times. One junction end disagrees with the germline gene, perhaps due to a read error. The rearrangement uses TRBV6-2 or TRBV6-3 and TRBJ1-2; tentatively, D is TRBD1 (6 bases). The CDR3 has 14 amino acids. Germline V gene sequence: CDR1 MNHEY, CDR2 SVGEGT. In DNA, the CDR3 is TGTGCCGGCAGCCATCCGCGGGGGGCGCAGGGCTACACCTTC. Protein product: CAGSHPRGAQGYTF.

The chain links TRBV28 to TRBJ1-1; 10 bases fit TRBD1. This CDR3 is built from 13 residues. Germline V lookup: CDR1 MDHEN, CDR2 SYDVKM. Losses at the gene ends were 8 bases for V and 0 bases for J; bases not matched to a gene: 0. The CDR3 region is CASGTGVNTEAFF. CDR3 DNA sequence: TGTGCCAGCGGGACAGGGGTGAACACTGAAGCTTTCTTT.

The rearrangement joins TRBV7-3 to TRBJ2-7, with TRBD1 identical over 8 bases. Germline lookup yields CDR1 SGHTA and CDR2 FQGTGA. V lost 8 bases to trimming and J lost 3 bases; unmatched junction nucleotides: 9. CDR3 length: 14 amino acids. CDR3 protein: CASQGAKLCYEQYF. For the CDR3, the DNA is TGTGCCAGCCAGGGGGCGAAATTGTGCTACGAGCAGTACTTC.

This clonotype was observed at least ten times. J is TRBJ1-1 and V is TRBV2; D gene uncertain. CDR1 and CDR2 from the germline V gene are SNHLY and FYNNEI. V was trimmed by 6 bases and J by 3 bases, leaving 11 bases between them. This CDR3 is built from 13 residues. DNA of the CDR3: TGTGCCAGCAGCATGGAGGAGTACACTGAAGCTTTCTTT. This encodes CASSMEEYTEAFF. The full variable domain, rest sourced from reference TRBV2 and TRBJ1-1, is EPEVTQTPSHQVTQMGQEVILRCVPISNHLYFYWYRQILGQKVEFLVSFYNNEISEKSEIFDDQFSVERPDGSNFTLKIRSTKLEDSAMYFCASSMEEYTEAFFGQGTRLTVV.

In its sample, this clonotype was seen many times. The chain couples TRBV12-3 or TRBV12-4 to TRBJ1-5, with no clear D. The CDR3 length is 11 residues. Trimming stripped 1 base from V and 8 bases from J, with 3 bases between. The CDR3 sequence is CASSLGEPQHF. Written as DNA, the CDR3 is TGTGCCAGCAGTTTAGGCGAGCCCCAGCATTTT.

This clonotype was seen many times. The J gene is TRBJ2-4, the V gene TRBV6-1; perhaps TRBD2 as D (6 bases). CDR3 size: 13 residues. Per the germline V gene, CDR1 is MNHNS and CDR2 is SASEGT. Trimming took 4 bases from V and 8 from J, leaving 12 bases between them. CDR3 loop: CASSGGGGHIQYF. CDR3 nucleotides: TGTGCCAGCAGTGGGGGTGGAGGGCACATTCAGTACTTC.